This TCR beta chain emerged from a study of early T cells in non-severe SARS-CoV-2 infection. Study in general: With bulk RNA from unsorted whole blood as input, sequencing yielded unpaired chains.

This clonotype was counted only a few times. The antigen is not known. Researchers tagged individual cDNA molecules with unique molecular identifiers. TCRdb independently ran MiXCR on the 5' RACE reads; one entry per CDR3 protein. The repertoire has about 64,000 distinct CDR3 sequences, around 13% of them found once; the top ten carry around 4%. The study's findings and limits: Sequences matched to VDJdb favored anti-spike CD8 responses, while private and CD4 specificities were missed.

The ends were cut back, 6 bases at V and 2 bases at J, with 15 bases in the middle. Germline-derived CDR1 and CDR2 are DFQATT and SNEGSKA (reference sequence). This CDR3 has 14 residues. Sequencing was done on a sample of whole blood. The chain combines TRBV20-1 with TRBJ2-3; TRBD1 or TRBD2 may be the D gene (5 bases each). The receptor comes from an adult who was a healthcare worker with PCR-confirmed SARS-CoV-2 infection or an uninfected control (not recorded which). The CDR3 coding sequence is TGCAGTGCCCACGGGGACCTAATCACAGATACGCAGTATTTT. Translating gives CSAHGDLITDTQYF.